The rows below give T cell receptor beta chains drawn from one sample of a study of blood T cell repertoires in COVID-19. Assay: immunoSEQ multiplex PCR; the TCRdb copy retains only in-frame clones and omits some. This sample has 200,000 to 250,000 clones, with just over 90% found just once. The sequencing sample was made of peripheral blood. These TCRs come from a man aged 30-40 years with acute or convalescent COVID-19. CDR3s include the opening cysteine and the closing phenylalanine or tryptophan. Each record gives: clone size, D gene, V gene, J gene, CDR3 DNA, CDR3 protein. A D gene is named only where the DNA matches it firmly. Size tells how often a clone was seen (once, few, many) or the class of an expanded clone, and some rows leave it out.

>-|-|TRBV3-1/TRBV3-2|TRBJ2-7
TGTGCCAGCAGCCTCGTCGGGAGCCGGCTGGGCGAGCAGTACTTC
CASSLVGSRLGEQYF
>once|-|TRBV19|TRBJ1-1
TGTGCCAGTTCACAGGGACCCGTCTCTGAAGCTTTCTTT
CASSQGPVSEAFF
>-|-|TRBV11-2|TRBJ2-3
TGTGCCAGCAGCTTAGTCGGTATCCTCACAGATACGCAGTATTTT
CASSLVGILTDTQYF
>-|-|TRBV19|TRBJ2-3
TGTGCCAGTAGTATTACAGGGACCCGCACAGATACGCAGTATTTT
CASSITGTRTDTQYF
>-|TRBD1|TRBV14|TRBJ2-7
TGTGCCAGCAGCCACCCCGGGACAGGGATTATCGAGCAGTACTTC
CASSHPGTGIIEQYF
>-|-|TRBV10-1|TRBJ2-7
TGCGCCAGCAGTGAGGGGGGCAGCTACGAGCAGTACTTC
CASSEGGSYEQYF
>-|TRBD1|TRBV5-1|TRBJ2-1
TGCGCCAGCAGCTCCGGGACAGGGGTTGGGGGTGAGCAGTTCTTC
CASSSGTGVGGEQFF
>-|TRBD1|TRBV18|TRBJ1-2
TGTGCCAGCTCGCAACAGGGGGCTGGCTATGGCTACACCTTC
CASSQQGAGYGYTF
>-|-|TRBV9|TRBJ1-1
TGTGCCAGCAGCGTAGTTGCGGGAGGTGACACTGAAGCTTTCTTT
CASSVVAGGDTEAFF
>-|TRBD2|TRBV30|TRBJ2-5
TGTGCCTGTGATAGACTAGCACGCGGGGAGACCCAGTACTTC
CACDRLARGETQYF
>-|TRBD1|TRBV30|TRBJ2-1
TGTGCCTGGAGGAAACGCCGACAGGGGGACATTAGCAATGAGCAGTTCTTC
CAWRKRRQGDISNEQFF
>-|-|TRBV20-1|TRBJ2-1
TGCAGTGCTAGCGGCTCCCGACATCAGTTCTTC
CSASGSRHQFF
>-|TRBD1|TRBV18|TRBJ1-5
TGTGCCAGCTCGTCCGGACAGGTAGGCCAGCCCCAGCATTTT
CASSSGQVGQPQHF
>-|TRBD1|TRBV18|TRBJ1-6
TGTGCCAGCTCACACCGGACAGGGGGTAATAATTCACCCCTCCACTTT
CASSHRTGGNNSPLHF
>-|TRBD1|TRBV19|TRBJ2-7
TGTGCCAGTAGTATAGCCTCCGGGACAGGGTTTTTCCACGAGCAGTACTTC
CASSIASGTGFFHEQYF
>-|TRBD1|TRBV5-1|TRBJ2-7
TGCGCCAGCAGCCGAGACTACCTTGGGACAGGGTGGGACGAGCAGTACTTC
CASSRDYLGTGWDEQYF
>-|-|TRBV7-9|TRBJ2-2
TGTGCCAGCAGCTTAACAGGGAACACCGGGGAGCTGTTTTTT
CASSLTGNTGELFF
>-|TRBD1|TRBV11-2|TRBJ1-2
TGTGCCAGCAGCCCTAGGGGGCAGGTGACCTATGGCTACACCTTC
CASSPRGQVTYGYTF
>-|TRBD1|TRBV5-1|TRBJ2-1
TGCGCCAGCAGCTCCACAGGGGGGACTCATCTGGGGAATGAGCAGTTCTTC
CASSSTGGTHLGNEQFF
>-|TRBD2|TRBV5-4|TRBJ2-1
TGTGCCAGCAGCCCCATTCCGGGAGGGTACAATGAGCAGTTCTTC
CASSPIPGGYNEQFF
>-|-|TRBV6-1|TRBJ2-7
TGTGCCAGCAGTGAAGCTTACAACAGTGGCTACGAGCAGTACTTC
CASSEAYNSGYEQYF
>-|-|TRBV14|TRBJ1-1
TGTGCCAGCAGCCTTGACACGTACACTGAAGCTTTCTTT
CASSLDTYTEAFF
>-|TRBD2|TRBV2|TRBJ2-1
TGTGCCAGCAGTACGGAACTAGCGGGAGGTGAGCAGTTCTTC
CASSTELAGGEQFF
>-|-|TRBV7-9|TRBJ1-2
TGTGCCAGCAGCCCCCCGCGGGGAACTAACTATGGCTACACCTTC
CASSPPRGTNYGYTF
>-|TRBD2|TRBV9|TRBJ2-7
TGTGCCAGCAGCGTTGCGGGACTAGAAAACGAGCAGTACTTC
CASSVAGLENEQYF
>-|-|TRBV19|TRBJ1-4
TGTGCCAGTAGTAAGACTCGCGAAAAACTGTTTTTT
CASSKTREKLFF
>-|-|TRBV5-1|TRBJ1-1
TGCGCCAGCAGCCCGGGGGAAGTTATTATGAACACTGAAGCTTTCTTT
CASSPGEVIMNTEAFF
>-|TRBD1|TRBV2|TRBJ2-7
TGTGCCAGGGGTTCCTATGCCCGACAGGGCAACTACGAGCAGTACTTC
CARGSYARQGNYEQYF
>-|TRBD1|TRBV7-9|TRBJ1-5
TGTGCCAGCAGCCCAGGGGGCGTGGATCAGCCCCAGCATTTT
CASSPGGVDQPQHF
>-|TRBD2|TRBV30|TRBJ2-7
TGTGCCTGGAGTTTCGGACACGGGGGGGTGGGCGAGCAGTACTTC
CAWSFGHGGVGEQYF
>-|TRBD2|TRBV5-4|TRBJ2-7
TGTGCCAGCAGTCCGACTAGCGGGAGACTCAACGAGCAGTACTTC
CASSPTSGRLNEQYF
>-|-|TRBV4-2|TRBJ2-5
TGTGCCAGCAGCCAAGTAGTGGAGGGAATCCAAGAGACCCAGTACTTC
CASSQVVEGIQETQYF
>-|TRBD2|TRBV27|TRBJ2-5
TGTGCCAGCGGGCTAGCGGGAGGAGAGACCCAGTACTTC
CASGLAGGETQYF
>-|TRBD2|TRBV28|TRBJ2-3
TGTGCCAGCAGTTTTGAGCGGGGGAGCACAGATACGCAGTATTTT
CASSFERGSTDTQYF
>-|-|TRBV10-3|TRBJ1-2
TGTGCCATCAGTGAGTCAGGAGGGAGCCTCGATGGCTACACCTTC
CAISESGGSLDGYTF
>once|-|TRBV29-1|TRBJ2-5
TGCAGCGTTGAGCGGCAAGAGACCCAGTACTTC
CSVERQETQYF
>-|-|TRBV5-1|TRBJ2-1
TGCGCCAGCAGCTTGTTAGTACAGGGTTACAATGAGCAGTTCTTC
CASSLLVQGYNEQFF
>-|-|TRBV11-2|TRBJ2-1
TGTGCCAGCAGCGGACGGGGAAATGAGCAGTTCTTC
CASSGRGNEQFF
>-|-|TRBV10-2|TRBJ2-7
TGCGCCAGCAGTGACGAGGCGAGAAACTACGAGCAGTACTTC
CASSDEARNYEQYF
>-|TRBD1|TRBV5-5|TRBJ2-3
TGTGCCAGCAGCCCGACAGGGGGCCGAACAGATACGCAGTATTTT
CASSPTGGRTDTQYF
>-|TRBD2|TRBV18|TRBJ2-2
TGTGCCAGCTCACCGAGACCCGGACTAGCGGGGGGGACCGGGGAGCTGTTTTTT
CASSPRPGLAGGTGELFF
>-|-|TRBV28|TRBJ1-2
TGTGCCAGCAGTTTCAGCCAGGGAACAACCTATGGCTACACCTTC
CASSFSQGTTYGYTF
>-|-|TRBV28|TRBJ2-3
TGTGCCAGCAGTTTACAGGATACGCAGTATTTT
CASSLQDTQYF
>-|-|TRBV3-1/TRBV3-2|TRBJ2-2
TGTGCCAGCAGCCTTCGGGGTAGCCCCGGGGAGCTGTTTTTT
CASSLRGSPGELFF
>-|-|TRBV9|TRBJ2-3
TGTGCCAGCAGCGTAGTGGGAGAAGTTATAGATACGCAGTATTTT
CASSVVGEVIDTQYF
>-|-|TRBV7-9|TRBJ1-2
TGTGCCAGCAGCTTAAATGAGTACGGCTACACCTTC
CASSLNEYGYTF
>-|TRBD1|TRBV5-1|TRBJ2-1
TGCGCCAGCAATTTGGTACAGGGGGCTTTTAATGAGCAGTTCTTC
CASNLVQGAFNEQFF
>once|TRBD1|TRBV6-5|TRBJ1-2
TGTGCCAGCAGTTACGCACAGGGGGCCGATGGCTACACCTTC
CASSYAQGADGYTF
>-|-|TRBV9|TRBJ1-4
TGTGCCAGCAGCGACAGGGAAAAACTGTTTTTT
CASSDREKLFF
>once|TRBD1|TRBV5-1|TRBJ1-4
TGCGCCAGCAGCACGGGACAGCACAATGAAAAACTGTTTTTT
CASSTGQHNEKLFF
>-|TRBD1|TRBV5-1|TRBJ1-5
TGCGCCAGCAAGAGGGGGCGGGGCAATCAGCCCCAGCATTTT
CASKRGRGNQPQHF
>-|-|TRBV5-5|TRBJ1-1
TGTGCCAGCAGCTTAGGGACAAGGCACACTGAAGCTTTCTTT
CASSLGTRHTEAFF
>-|-|TRBV12-3/TRBV12-4|TRBJ2-7
TGTGCCAGCAGTACGGGGGACCTCTACGAGCAGTACTTC
CASSTGDLYEQYF
>-|-|TRBV4-1|TRBJ2-7
TGCGCCAGCAGGCGGACAGGGACTAACTACGAGCAGTACTTC
CASRRTGTNYEQYF
>-|-|TRBV19|TRBJ1-1
TGTGCCAGTAGTAAGTTGCCGGGCACTGAAGCTTTCTTT
CASSKLPGTEAFF
>-|-|TRBV5-6|TRBJ2-7
TGTGCCAGCGGCGGATCCAACTACTACGAGCAGTACTTC
CASGGSNYYEQYF
>once|TRBD1|TRBV28|TRBJ2-5
TGTGCCAGCAGAGCTCCGGGACAGGGGGCCCGGGAGACCCAGTACTTC
CASRAPGQGARETQYF
>-|-|TRBV2|TRBJ2-7
TGTGCCAGCAGTGAATATCGCGAGCAGTACTTC
CASSEYREQYF
>-|TRBD2|TRBV5-1|TRBJ2-1
TGCGCCAGCAGCTTGGCCGGTGCGGGAGTAAATAATGAGCAGTTCTTC
CASSLAGAGVNNEQFF